This T cell receptor (beta chain) comes out of a study of blood T cell repertoires in COVID-19. Produced via immunoSEQ multiplex PCR; TCRdb's table is partial and in-frame only. The sample yields 150,000 to 160,000 clones, 70% to 85% seen once. Germline CDR1 reads MNHEY; CDR2 reads SVGAGI. The CDR3 sequence is 15 residues long. J was trimmed by 6 bases and V by 6 bases; bases with no gene match: 13. The receptor was derived from a woman aged 55-75 years with acute or convalescent COVID-19. The sample comprised peripheral blood. V usage is TRBV6-5 and J usage is TRBJ1-1; TRBD1 aligns across 7 bases. CDR3 coding DNA: TGTGCCAGCAGAAAACAGGGGAGAGAGGAACCTGAAGCTTTCTTT. It is translated as CASRKQGREEPEAFF.